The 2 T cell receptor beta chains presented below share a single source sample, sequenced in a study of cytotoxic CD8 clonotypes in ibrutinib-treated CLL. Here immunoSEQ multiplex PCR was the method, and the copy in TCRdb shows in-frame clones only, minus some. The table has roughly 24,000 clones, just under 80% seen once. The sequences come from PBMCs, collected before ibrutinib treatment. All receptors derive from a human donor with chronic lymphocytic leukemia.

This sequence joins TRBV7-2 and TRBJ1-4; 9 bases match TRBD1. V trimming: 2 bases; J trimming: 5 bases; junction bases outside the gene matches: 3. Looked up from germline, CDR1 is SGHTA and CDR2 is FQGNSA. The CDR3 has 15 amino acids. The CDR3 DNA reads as TGTGCCAGCAGCTTACTGACAGGGGGGAATGAAAAACTGTTTTTT. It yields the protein CASSLLTGGNEKLFF.

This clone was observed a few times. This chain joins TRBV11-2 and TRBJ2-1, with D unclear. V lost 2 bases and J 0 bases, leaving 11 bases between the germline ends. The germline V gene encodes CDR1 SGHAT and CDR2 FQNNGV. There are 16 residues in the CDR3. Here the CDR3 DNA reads TGTGCCAGCAGCTTAAGGGCGGATAGCTCCTACAATGAGCAGTTCTTC. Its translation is CASSLRADSSYNEQFF.